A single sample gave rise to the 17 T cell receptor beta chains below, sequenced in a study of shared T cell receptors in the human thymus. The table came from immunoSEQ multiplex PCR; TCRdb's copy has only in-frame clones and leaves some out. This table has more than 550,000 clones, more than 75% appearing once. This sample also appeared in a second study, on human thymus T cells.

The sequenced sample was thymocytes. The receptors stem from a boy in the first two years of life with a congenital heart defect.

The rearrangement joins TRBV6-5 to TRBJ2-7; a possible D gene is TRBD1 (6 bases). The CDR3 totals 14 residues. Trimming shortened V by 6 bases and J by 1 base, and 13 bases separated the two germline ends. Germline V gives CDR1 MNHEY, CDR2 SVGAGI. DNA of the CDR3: TGTGCCAGCAGGCCGGGACAAGATTCCTACGAGCAGTACTTC. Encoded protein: CASRPGQDSYEQYF.

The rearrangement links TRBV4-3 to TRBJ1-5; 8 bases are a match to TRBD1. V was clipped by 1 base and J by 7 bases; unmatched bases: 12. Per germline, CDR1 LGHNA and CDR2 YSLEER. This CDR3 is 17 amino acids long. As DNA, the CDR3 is TGCGCCAGCAGCCAAGCCCTTATGGACAGGGCAGGGCAGCCCCAGCATTTT. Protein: CASSQALMDRAGQPQHF.

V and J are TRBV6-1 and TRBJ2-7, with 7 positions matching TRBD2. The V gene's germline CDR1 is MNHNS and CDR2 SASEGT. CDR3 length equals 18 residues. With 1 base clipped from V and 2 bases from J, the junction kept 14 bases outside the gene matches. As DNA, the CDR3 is TGTGCCAGCAGTGAAGTGCCGGAACGGGGAGGGCCCCCCTACGAGCAGTACTTC. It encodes CASSEVPERGGPPYEQYF.

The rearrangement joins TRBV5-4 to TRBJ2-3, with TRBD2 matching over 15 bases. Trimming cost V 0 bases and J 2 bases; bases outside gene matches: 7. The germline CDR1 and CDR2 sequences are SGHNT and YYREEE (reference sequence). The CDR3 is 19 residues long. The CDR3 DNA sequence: TGTGCCAGCAGCTTGGGAGGGACTAGCGGGGGGTCTTACACAGATACGCAGTATTTT. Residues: CASSLGGTSGGSYTDTQYF. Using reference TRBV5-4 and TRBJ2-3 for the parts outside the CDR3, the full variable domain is ETGVTQSPTHLIKTRGQQVTLRCSSQSGHNTVSWYQQALGQGPQFIFQYYREEENGRGNFPPRFSGLQFPNYSSELNVNALELDDSALYLCASSLGGTSGGSYTDTQYFGPGTRLTVL.

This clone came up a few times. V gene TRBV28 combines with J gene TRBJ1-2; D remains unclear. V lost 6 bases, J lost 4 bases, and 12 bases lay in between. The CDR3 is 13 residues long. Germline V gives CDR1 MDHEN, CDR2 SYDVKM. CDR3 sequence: CASRMTLFYGYTF. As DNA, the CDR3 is TGTGCCAGCAGGATGACTTTATTCTATGGCTACACCTTC.

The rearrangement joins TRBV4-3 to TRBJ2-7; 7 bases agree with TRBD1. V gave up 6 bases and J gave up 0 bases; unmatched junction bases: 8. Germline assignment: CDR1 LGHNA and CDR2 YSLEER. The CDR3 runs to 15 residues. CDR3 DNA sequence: TGCGCCAGCAGGAGACAGGGAGATAGCTCCTACGAGCAGTACTTC. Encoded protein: CASRRQGDSSYEQYF.

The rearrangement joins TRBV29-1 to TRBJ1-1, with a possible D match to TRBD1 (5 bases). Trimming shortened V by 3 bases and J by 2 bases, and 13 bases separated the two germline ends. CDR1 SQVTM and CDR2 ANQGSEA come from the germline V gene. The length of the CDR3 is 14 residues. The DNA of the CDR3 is TGCAGCGTTGATCCACAGGCCCGAAACACTGAAGCTTTCTTT. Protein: CSVDPQARNTEAFF.

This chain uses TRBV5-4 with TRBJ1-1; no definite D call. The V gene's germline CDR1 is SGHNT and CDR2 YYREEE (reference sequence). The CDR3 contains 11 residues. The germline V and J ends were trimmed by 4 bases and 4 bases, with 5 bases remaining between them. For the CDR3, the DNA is TGTGCCAGCAGCAATAGCACTGAAGCTTTCTTT. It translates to CASSNSTEAFF.

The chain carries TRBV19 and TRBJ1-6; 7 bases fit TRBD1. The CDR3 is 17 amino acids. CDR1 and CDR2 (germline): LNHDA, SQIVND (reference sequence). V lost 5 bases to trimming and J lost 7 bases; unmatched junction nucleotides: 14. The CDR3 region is CASSHSGQKISNSPLHF. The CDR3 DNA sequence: TGTGCCAGTAGTCATTCGGGACAGAAAATTTCGAATTCACCCCTCCACTTT. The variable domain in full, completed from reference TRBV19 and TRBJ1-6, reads DGGITQSPKYLFRKEGQNVTLSCEQNLNHDAMYWYRQDPGQGLRLIYYSQIVNDFQKGDIAEGYSVSREKKESFPLTVTSAQKNPTAFYLCASSHSGQKISNSPLHFGNGTRLTVT.

CDR3 sequence reads: CASSQDFRAGQANYGYTF. As DNA, the CDR3 is TGCGCCAGCAGCCAAGATTTCAGGGCAGGCCAAGCTAACTATGGCTACACCTTC. The V gene is TRBV4-1, the J gene TRBJ1-2; maybe TRBD1 (5 bases). The germline V gene encodes CDR1 MGHRA and CDR2 YSYEKL. Between the trimmed V and J ends, which lost 0 bases and 0 bases, there was a span of 17 bases. The length of the CDR3 is 18 residues.

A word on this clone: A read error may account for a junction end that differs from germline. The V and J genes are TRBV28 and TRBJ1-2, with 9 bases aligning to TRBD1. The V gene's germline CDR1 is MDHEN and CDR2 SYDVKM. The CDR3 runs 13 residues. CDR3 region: CASRDRVGYGYPF. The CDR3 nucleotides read TGTGCCAGCCGGGACAGGGTGGGCTATGGCTACCCCTTC.

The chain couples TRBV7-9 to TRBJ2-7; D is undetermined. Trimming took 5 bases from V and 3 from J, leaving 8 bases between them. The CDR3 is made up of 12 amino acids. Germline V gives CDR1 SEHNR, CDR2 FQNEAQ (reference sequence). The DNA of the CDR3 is TGTGCCAGCAGCGAAGACTGCTACGAGCAGTACTTC. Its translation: CASSEDCYEQYF.

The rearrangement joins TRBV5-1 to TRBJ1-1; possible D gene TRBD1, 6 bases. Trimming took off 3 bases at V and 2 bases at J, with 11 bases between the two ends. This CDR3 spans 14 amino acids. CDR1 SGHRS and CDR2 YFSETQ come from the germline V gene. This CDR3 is CASSSGQSNTEAFF. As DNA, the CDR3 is TGCGCCAGCAGCTCCGGACAGAGCAACACTGAAGCTTTCTTT.

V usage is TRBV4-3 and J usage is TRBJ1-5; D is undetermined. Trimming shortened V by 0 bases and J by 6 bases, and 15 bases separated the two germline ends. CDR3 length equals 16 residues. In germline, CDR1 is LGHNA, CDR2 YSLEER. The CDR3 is CASSQDQVTAGQPQHF. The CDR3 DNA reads TGCGCCAGCAGCCAAGATCAAGTAACAGCGGGTCAGCCCCAGCATTTT.

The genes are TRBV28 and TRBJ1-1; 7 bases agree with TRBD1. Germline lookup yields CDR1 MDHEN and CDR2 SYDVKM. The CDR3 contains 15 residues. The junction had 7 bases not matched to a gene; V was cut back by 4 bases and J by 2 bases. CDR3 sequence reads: CASSSLRGANTEAFF. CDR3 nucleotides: TGTGCCAGCAGTTCCCTCAGGGGGGCTAACACTGAAGCTTTCTTT.

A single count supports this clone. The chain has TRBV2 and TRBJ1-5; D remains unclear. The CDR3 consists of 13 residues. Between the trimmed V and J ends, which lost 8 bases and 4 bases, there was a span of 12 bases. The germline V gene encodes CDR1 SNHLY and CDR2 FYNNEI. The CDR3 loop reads CASHNRFNQPQHF. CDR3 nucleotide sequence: TGTGCCAGCCATAACAGATTTAATCAGCCCCAGCATTTT.

The CDR3 DNA reads as TGCGCCAGCAGCTCCGGGACAGCCCTAAACACCATATATTTT. Translating it yields CASSSGTALNTIYF. The chain links TRBV5-1 to TRBJ1-3; 7 bases are shared with TRBD1. The ends lost 3 bases at V and 6 bases at J; junction bases unmatched: 6. The CDR3 is 14 residues long. The V gene's germline CDR1 is SGHRS and CDR2 YFSETQ.